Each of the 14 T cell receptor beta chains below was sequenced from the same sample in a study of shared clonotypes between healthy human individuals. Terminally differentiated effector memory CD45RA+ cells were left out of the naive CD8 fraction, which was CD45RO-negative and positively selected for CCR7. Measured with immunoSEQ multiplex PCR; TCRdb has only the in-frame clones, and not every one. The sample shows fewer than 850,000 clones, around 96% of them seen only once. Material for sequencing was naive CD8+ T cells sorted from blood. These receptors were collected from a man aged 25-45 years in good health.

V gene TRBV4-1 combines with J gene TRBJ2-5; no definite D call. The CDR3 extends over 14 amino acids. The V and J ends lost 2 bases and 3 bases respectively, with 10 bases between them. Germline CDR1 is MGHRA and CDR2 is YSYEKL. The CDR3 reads CASSQPDSEETQYF. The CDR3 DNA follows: TGCGCCAGCAGCCAACCCGACTCCGAAGAGACCCAGTACTTC.

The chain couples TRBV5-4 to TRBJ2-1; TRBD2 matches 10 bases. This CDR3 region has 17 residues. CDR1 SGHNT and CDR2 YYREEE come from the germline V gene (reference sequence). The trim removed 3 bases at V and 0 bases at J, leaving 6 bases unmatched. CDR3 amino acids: CASSSGLAEGSYNEQFF. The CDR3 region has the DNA TGTGCCAGCAGCTCCGGACTAGCGGAGGGCTCCTACAATGAGCAGTTCTTC.

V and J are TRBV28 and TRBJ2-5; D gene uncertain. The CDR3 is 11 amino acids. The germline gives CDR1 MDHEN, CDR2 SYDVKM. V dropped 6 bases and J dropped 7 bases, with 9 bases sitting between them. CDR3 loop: CASRTYGTQYF. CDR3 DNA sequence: TGTGCCAGCAGAACATACGGGACCCAGTACTTC. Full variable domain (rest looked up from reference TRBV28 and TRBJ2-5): DVKVTQSSRYLVKRTGEKVFLECVQDMDHENMFWYRQDPGLGLRLIYFSYDVKMKEKGDIPEGYSVSREKKERFSLILESASTNQTSMYLCASRTYGTQYFGPGTRLLVL.

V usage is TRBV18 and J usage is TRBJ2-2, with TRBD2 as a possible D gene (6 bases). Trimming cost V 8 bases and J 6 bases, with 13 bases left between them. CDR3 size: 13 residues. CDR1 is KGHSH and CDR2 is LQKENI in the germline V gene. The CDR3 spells CASPKREAGELFF. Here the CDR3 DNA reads TGTGCCAGCCCTAAAAGGGAGGCCGGGGAGCTGTTTTTT.

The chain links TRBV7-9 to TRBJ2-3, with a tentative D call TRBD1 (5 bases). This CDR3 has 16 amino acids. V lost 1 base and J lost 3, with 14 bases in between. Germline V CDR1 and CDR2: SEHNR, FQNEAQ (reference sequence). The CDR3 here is CASSLGTRTETDTQYF. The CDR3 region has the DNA TGTGCCAGCAGCTTAGGGACAAGGACGGAGACAGATACGCAGTATTTT.

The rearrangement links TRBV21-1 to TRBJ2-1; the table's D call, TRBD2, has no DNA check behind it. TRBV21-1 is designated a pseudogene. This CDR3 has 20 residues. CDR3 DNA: TGTGCCAGCAGCCGTAAACCCAGCGGGGGCCCCCTGAGCTCCTACAATGAGCAGTTCTTC. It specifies CASSRKPSGGPLSSYNEQFF.

The CDR3 loop reads CASSLGPTEPQHF. DNA for the CDR3: TGTGCCAGCAGCCTTGGACCCACAGAGCCCCAGCATTTT. The chain combines TRBV5-6 with TRBJ1-5; D unclear. The CDR3 runs to 13 residues. The V gene lost 4 bases and the J gene lost 8 bases, with 13 bases spanning the gap. Germline V gene lookup returns CDR1 SGHDT and CDR2 YYEEEE.

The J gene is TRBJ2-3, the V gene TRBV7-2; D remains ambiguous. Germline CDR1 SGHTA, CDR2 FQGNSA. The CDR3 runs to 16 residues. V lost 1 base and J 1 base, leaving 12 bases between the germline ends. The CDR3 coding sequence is TGTGCCAGCAGCTTAGGTCCCTTGGGCGGCACAGATACGCAGTATTTT. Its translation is CASSLGPLGGTDTQYF.

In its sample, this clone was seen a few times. The CDR3 DNA follows: TGTGCCAGCAGTTTAATCGGTTCCCCTAATCAGCCCCAGCATTTT. Protein: CASSLIGSPNQPQHF. V and J are TRBV27 and TRBJ1-5; D ambiguous. V lost 2 bases, J lost 4 bases, and 12 bases lay in between. From germline, CDR1 is MNHEY and CDR2 SMNVEV (reference sequence). The CDR3 loop spans 15 amino acids.

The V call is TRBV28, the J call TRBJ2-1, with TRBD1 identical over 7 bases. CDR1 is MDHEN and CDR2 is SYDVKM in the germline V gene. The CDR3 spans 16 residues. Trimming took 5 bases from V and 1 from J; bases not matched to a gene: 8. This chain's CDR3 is CASSHRGLSSYNEQFF. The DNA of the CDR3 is TGTGCCAGCAGTCACAGGGGATTGAGTTCCTACAATGAGCAGTTCTTC.

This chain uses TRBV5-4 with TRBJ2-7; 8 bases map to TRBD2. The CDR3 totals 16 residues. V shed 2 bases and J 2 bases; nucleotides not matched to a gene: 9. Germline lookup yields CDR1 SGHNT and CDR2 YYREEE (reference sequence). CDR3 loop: CASSLRAGEITYEQYF. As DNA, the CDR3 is TGTGCCAGCAGCTTAAGAGCGGGAGAAATAACCTACGAGCAGTACTTC. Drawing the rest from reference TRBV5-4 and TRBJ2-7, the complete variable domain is ETGVTQSPTHLIKTRGQQVTLRCSSQSGHNTVSWYQQALGQGPQFIFQYYREEENGRGNFPPRFSGLQFPNYSSELNVNALELDDSALYLCASSLRAGEITYEQYFGPGTRLTVT.

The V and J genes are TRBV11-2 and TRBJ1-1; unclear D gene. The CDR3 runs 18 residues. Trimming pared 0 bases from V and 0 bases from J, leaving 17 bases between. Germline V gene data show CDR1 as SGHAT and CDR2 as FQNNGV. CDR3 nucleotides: TGTGCCAGCAGCTTAGACCGGACGAGAGTAACTTTGAACACTGAAGCTTTCTTT. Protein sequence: CASSLDRTRVTLNTEAFF.

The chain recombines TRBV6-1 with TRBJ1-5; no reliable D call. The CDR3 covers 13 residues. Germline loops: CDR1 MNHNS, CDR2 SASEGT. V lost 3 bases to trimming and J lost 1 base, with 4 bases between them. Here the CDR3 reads CASSDLSNQPQHF. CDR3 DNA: TGTGCCAGCAGTGATCTGAGCAATCAGCCCCAGCATTTT.

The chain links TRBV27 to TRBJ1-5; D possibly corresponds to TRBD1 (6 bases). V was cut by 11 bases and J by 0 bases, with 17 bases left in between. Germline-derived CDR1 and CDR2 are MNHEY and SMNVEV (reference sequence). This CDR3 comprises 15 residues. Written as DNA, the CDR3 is TGTGCCGGCTGGGGGGGCCACTATAGCAATCAGCCCCAGCATTTT. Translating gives CAGWGGHYSNQPQHF.